The 20 T cell receptor beta chains below were found in one sample sequenced in a study of blood T cell repertoires in COVID-19. Libraries were prepared by immunoSEQ multiplex PCR; TCRdb keeps only in-frame clonotypes and omits some of them. The profile shows approximately 260,000 clones, about 86% of them singletons. Sequenced material: PBMCs or T cells enriched from blood (not recorded which). All receptors derive from a man aged 25-40 years with acute COVID-19.

This clone was seen a few times. This sequence joins TRBV11-2 and TRBJ1-5, with 7 bases identical to TRBD1. The length of the CDR3 is 13 residues. V trimming: 5 bases; J trimming: 7 bases; junction bases outside the gene matches: 5. Germline V gene sequence: CDR1 SGHAT, CDR2 FQNNGV. CDR3: CASSRGQVQPQHF. CDR3 nucleotide sequence: TGTGCCAGCAGCCGCGGACAGGTGCAGCCCCAGCATTTT.

The rearrangement uses TRBV4-3 and TRBJ2-5, with 11 nucleotides matching TRBD2. CDR3 length: 18 residues. From germline, CDR1 is LGHNA and CDR2 YSLEER. The ends lost 4 bases at V and 4 bases at J; junction bases unmatched: 14. CDR3: CASSLRLAGPSGIETQYF. The DNA for the CDR3 is TGCGCCAGCAGCCTCAGACTAGCGGGACCCTCCGGGATAGAGACCCAGTACTTC.

To note about this clone: Its ends do not fully match the called genes, so a read error is possible. V is TRBV7-7 and J is TRBJ2-1; 11 nucleotides match TRBD2. This CDR3 spans 17 amino acids. Per the germline V gene, CDR1 is SSHAT and CDR2 is FNYEAQ (reference sequence). The CDR3 nucleotides read TGTGCTAGCAGCTTAGCCGAGGGACTAGCGGCCAACAATGAGCAGTTCTTC. Protein product: CASSLAEGLAANNEQFF.

The table lists this clone with a count of one. This chain joins TRBV7-8 and TRBJ1-1, with D uncertain. Germline CDR1 SGHVS, CDR2 FQNEAQ. The ends were cut back, 5 bases at V and 3 bases at J, with 13 bases in the middle. The CDR3 totals 14 residues. CDR3 amino acids: CASSPVRRDTEAFF. CDR3 DNA sequence: TGTGCCAGCAGCCCCGTGCGGCGAGACACTGAAGCTTTCTTT.

The chain carries TRBV7-6 and TRBJ1-4; D gene uncertain. Between the trimmed V and J ends, which lost 4 bases and 8 bases, there was a span of 11 bases. The CDR3 runs to 13 residues. Germline V CDR1 and CDR2: SGHVS, FNYEAQ. CDR3 protein: CASSSRSTEKLFF. CDR3 sequence (DNA): TGTGCCAGCAGCTCGCGGTCGACGGAAAAACTGTTTTTT.

This clone occurred a few times. The chain carries TRBV15 and TRBJ1-1, with D perhaps TRBD1 (5 bases). V gave up 0 bases and J gave up 3 bases, with 14 bases separating them. The germline V gene has CDR1 LNHNV and CDR2 YYDKDF (reference sequence). The CDR3 is 16 amino acids. CDR3 sequence: CATSRDSAGLDTEAFF. In DNA form, the CDR3 reads TGTGCCACCAGCAGAGACTCAGCAGGGTTGGACACTGAAGCTTTCTTT.

This sequence joins TRBV9 and TRBJ1-4, with D tentatively TRBD1 (5 bases). This CDR3 contains 15 residues. Germline-derived CDR1 and CDR2 are SGDLS and YYNGEE. The V end was cut by 0 bases, the J end by 7 bases, with 13 bases between. In nucleotides, the CDR3 is TGTGCCAGCAGCGTAGAAACCAGGGTGGTTGAAAAACTGTTTTTT. Translating it yields CASSVETRVVEKLFF.

V gene TRBV30 combines with J gene TRBJ2-5; tentatively, D is TRBD2 (6 bases). CDR3 length: 12 amino acids. Trimming removed 5 bases from V and 4 bases from J, with 11 bases in between. CDR1 GTSNPN and CDR2 SVGIG come from the germline V gene (reference sequence). CDR3 loop: CAWAPGGETQYF. Written as DNA, the CDR3 is TGTGCCTGGGCGCCCGGGGGAGAGACCCAGTACTTC.

This chain links TRBV19 with TRBJ2-1, with 13 bases identical to TRBD2. The V and J ends lost 6 bases and 6 bases, in that order; junction bases with no gene match: 2. Looked up from germline, CDR1 is LNHDA and CDR2 is SQIVND (reference sequence). CDR3 size: 14 residues. Written as DNA, the CDR3 is TGTGCCAGTAGACTAGCGGGAGGGGGCAATGAGCAGTTCTTC. Its protein product is CASRLAGGGNEQFF.

The chain combines TRBV14 with TRBJ1-2; possibly TRBD1 for D (5 bases). The CDR3 has 15 residues. V dropped 0 bases and J dropped 0 bases, with 8 bases sitting between them. Germline assignment: CDR1 SGHDN and CDR2 FVKESK. This chain's CDR3 is CASSQEKGSNYGYTF. CDR3 DNA sequence: TGTGCCAGCAGCCAAGAAAAGGGGTCTAACTATGGCTACACCTTC.

The sample holds a few counts of this clone. This chain connects TRBV28 to TRBJ1-1, with 7 bases fitting TRBD1. The CDR3 has 13 residues. Unmatched junction bases numbered 4, after V lost 2 bases and J lost 7 bases. Germline loops: CDR1 MDHEN, CDR2 SYDVKM. The CDR3 reads CASSLPAGGEAFF. The CDR3 bases are TGTGCCAGCAGTTTACCGGCAGGGGGTGAAGCTTTCTTT.

This clone was counted a single time. The chain combines TRBV6-2 or TRBV6-3 with TRBJ2-7, with D possibly matching TRBD2 (5 bases). The CDR3 is 14 residues long. Germline V gives CDR1 MNHEY, CDR2 SVGEGT. V was clipped by 5 bases and J by 6 bases, with 17 bases between them. CDR3 protein: CASSPVGEGLEQYV. In DNA form, the CDR3 reads TGTGCCAGCAGTCCGGTAGGTGAGGGCCTCGAGCAGTACGTC.

The rearrangement joins TRBV5-1 to TRBJ1-3; D remains ambiguous. The CDR3 has 13 residues. The germline V gene encodes CDR1 SGHRS and CDR2 YFSETQ. V gave up 5 bases and J gave up 4 bases, with 10 bases separating them. CDR3 amino acids: CASRGDPGNTIYF. In nucleotides, the CDR3 is TGCGCCAGCAGGGGAGATCCCGGAAACACCATATATTTT.

The rearrangement links TRBV9 to TRBJ1-3, with D tentatively TRBD1 (5 bases). This CDR3 is built from 15 residues. CDR1 and CDR2 from the germline V gene are SGDLS and YYNGEE. The V and J ends lost 3 bases and 3 bases respectively, with 13 bases between them. The CDR3 DNA reads TGTGCCAGCAGCGCCATGGGGCCGGGTGGAAACACCATATATTTT. This translates into CASSAMGPGGNTIYF.

The chain carries TRBV5-4 and TRBJ1-1, with TRBD1 matching 10 bases. The CDR3 has 15 amino acids. Germline assignment: CDR1 SGHNT and CDR2 YYREEE (reference sequence). Unmatched junction bases numbered 8, after V lost 4 bases and J lost 5 bases. CDR3 DNA: TGTGCCAGCAGCGCTTCGGACAGGGGGGGAACTGAAGCTTTCTTT. This translates into CASSASDRGGTEAFF.

The chain carries TRBV19 and TRBJ2-5, with D possibly matching TRBD1 (6 bases). The CDR3 sequence is 15 residues long. V lost 3 bases, J lost 3 bases, and 14 bases lay in between. Germline V CDR1 and CDR2: LNHDA, SQIVND (reference sequence). The CDR3 DNA reads as TGTGCCAGTAGTATTGGACAGAACTTTAAAGAGACCCAGTACTTC. It yields the protein CASSIGQNFKETQYF.

This clone was counted only a few times. The chain carries TRBV7-2 and TRBJ1-1; D might be TRBD1 (5 bases). V was cut by 4 bases and J by 1 base, with 13 bases left in between. The germline V gene has CDR1 SGHTA and CDR2 FQGNSA. This CDR3 is built from 15 residues. The CDR3 nucleotides read TGTGCCAGCAGCTCGGGGGGACGGCAGAACACTGAAGCTTTCTTT. This encodes CASSSGGRQNTEAFF.

The chain employs TRBV5-1 and TRBJ2-2; D not resolved. Looked up from germline, CDR1 is SGHRS and CDR2 is YFSETQ. This CDR3 is 13 amino acids long. The V and J ends lost 5 bases and 0 bases respectively, with 5 bases between them. CDR3 sequence: CASRPTNTGELFF. The DNA of the CDR3 is TGCGCCAGCAGACCTACGAACACCGGGGAGCTGTTTTTT.

This rearrangement joins TRBV10-3 to TRBJ1-2, with TRBD1 matching 7 bases. CDR3 length: 14 residues. Germline V gene sequence: CDR1 ENHRY, CDR2 SYGVKD. V dropped 6 bases and J dropped 1; count of bases not matched to a gene: 5. The chain's CDR3 is CAIRPPGGNYGYTF. The CDR3 DNA reads TGTGCCATCAGGCCCCCAGGGGGTAACTATGGCTACACCTTC.

The rearrangement joins TRBV4-2 to TRBJ2-3; 8 bases line up with TRBD1. V trimming: 0 bases; J trimming: 6 bases; junction bases outside the gene matches: 8. The germline gives CDR1 LGHNA, CDR2 YNFKEQ. The CDR3 extends over 16 amino acids. The CDR3 sequence: CASSQEGDRGSDTQYF. The CDR3 DNA sequence: TGTGCCAGCAGCCAAGAAGGAGACAGGGGTTCCGATACGCAGTATTTT.